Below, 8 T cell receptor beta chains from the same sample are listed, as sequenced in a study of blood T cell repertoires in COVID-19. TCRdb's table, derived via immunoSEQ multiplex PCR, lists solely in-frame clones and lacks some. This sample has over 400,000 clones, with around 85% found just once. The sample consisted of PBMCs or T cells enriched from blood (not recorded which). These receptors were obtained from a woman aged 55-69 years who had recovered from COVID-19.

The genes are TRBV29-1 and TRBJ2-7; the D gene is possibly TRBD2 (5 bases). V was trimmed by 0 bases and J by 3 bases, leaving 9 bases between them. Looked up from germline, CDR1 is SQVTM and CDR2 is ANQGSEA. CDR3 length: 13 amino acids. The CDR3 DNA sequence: TGCAGCGTTGAAGATAGCGTCGACTACGAGCAGTACTTC. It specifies CSVEDSVDYEQYF.

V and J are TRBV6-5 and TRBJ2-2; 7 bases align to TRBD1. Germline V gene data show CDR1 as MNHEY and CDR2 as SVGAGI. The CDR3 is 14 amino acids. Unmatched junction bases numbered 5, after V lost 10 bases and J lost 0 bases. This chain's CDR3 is CATFRGTNTGELFF. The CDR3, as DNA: TGTGCCACATTCAGGGGGACGAACACCGGGGAGCTGTTTTTT.

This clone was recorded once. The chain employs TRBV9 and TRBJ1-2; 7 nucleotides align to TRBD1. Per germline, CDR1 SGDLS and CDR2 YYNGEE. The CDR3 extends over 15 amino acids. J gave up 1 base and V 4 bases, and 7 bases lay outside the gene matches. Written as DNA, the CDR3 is TGTGCCAGCAGCCCCGGGACAGAAATTAACTATGGCTACACCTTC. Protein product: CASSPGTEINYGYTF.

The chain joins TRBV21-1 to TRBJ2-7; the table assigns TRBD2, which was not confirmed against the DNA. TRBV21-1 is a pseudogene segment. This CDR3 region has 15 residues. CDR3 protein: CASSNEEVGRGEQYV. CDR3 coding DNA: TGTGCCAGCAGCAATGAGGAGGTTGGTCGTGGGGAGCAGTACGTC.

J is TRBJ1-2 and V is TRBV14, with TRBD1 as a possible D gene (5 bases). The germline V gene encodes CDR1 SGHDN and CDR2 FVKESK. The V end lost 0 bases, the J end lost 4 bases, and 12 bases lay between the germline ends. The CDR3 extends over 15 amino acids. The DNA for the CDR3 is TGTGCCAGCAGCCAAGATCTGGGTGGGGCCTATGGCTACACCTTC. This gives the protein CASSQDLGGAYGYTF. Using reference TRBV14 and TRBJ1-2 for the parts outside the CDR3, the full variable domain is EAGVTQFPSHSVIEKGQTVTLRCDPISGHDNLYWYRRVMGKEIKFLLHFVKESKQDESGMPNNRFLAERTGGTYSTLKVQPAELEDSGVYFCASSQDLGGAYGYTFGSGTRLTVV.

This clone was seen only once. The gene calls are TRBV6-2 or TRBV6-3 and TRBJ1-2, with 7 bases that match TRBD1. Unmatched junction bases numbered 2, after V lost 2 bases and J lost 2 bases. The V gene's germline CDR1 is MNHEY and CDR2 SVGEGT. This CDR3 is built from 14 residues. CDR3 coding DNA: TGTGCCAGCAGTTACCCGGGACAGAACTATGGCTACACCTTC. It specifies CASSYPGQNYGYTF.

CDR3 DNA: TGTGCCAGCAGCTTCTACAGTTCCGGCGAGCAGTACGTC. It specifies CASSFYSSGEQYV. The rearrangement links TRBV11-2 to TRBJ2-7; D remains ambiguous. This CDR3 has 13 residues. The germline V and J ends were trimmed by 3 bases and 6 bases, with 12 bases remaining between them. Germline V gene sequence: CDR1 SGHAT, CDR2 FQNNGV.

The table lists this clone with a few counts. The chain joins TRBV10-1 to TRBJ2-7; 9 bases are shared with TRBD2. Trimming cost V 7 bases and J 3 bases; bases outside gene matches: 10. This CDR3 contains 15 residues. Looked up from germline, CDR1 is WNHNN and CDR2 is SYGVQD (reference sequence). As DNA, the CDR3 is TGCGCCAGCATTCTAAAGCGGGGGGCCCACTACGAGCAGTACTTC. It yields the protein CASILKRGAHYEQYF.